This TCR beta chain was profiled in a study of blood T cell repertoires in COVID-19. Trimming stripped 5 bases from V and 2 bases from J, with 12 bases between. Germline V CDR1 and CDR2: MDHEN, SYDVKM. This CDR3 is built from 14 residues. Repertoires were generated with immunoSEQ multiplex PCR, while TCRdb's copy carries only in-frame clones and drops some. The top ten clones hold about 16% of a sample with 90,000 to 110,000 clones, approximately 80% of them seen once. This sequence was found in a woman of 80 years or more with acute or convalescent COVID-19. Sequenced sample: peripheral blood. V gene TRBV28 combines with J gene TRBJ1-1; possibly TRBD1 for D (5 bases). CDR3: CASSPRQRNTEAFF. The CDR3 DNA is TGTGCCAGCAGTCCTCGACAGAGAAACACTGAAGCTTTCTTT.